This TCR beta chain was observed in a study of T-cell reconstitution after alpha-beta-depleted transplantation in children. Construction of the TCRbeta library involved unique molecular identifiers. In TCRdb, the PCR reads were re-called with MiXCR into one record per CDR3 protein. The profile shows hundreds of thousands of distinct CDR3 sequences, roughly 26% of them singletons. The study's findings and limits: Newly produced T cells mostly provided counts and TCRbeta diversity after one year, as hyperexpanded clones declined. Some patients' high day-60 TCRbeta diversity was traced to surviving recipient T cells and thymic progenitors. It was reported that alpha-beta T cells came from several hundred expanded graft clones (about two months after transplant).

The CDR3 length is 13 residues. Germline-derived CDR1 and CDR2 are SQVTM and ANQGSEA. Deletions cut 4 bases from V and 2 bases from J, with 12 bases between. This clonotype was found many times. Its antigen is unidentified. V usage is TRBV29-1 and J usage is TRBJ2-7, with D unclear. The sequence came from a girl aged 2-9 years with Fanconi anemia, due to receive a stem cell transplant. Here the sequenced sample was PBMCs, taken before TCRalphabeta/CD19-depleted stem cell transplant. In DNA form, the CDR3 reads TGCAGCGTTGTCGAGGTACAGACCTACGAGCAGTACTTC. Translation gives CSVVEVQTYEQYF.